This T cell receptor (beta chain) is from a study of T cell changes during pregnancy in multiple sclerosis. The CDR3 runs to 16 residues. The ends lost 1 base at V and 4 bases at J; junction bases unmatched: 8. CDR1 and CDR2 (germline): SEHNR, FQNEAQ (reference sequence). Produced via immunoSEQ multiplex PCR; TCRdb's table is partial and in-frame only. The sample contains approximately 30,000 clones, roughly nine tenths of which appear only once. The chain carries TRBV7-9 and TRBJ2-7; 9 positions agree with TRBD1. The receptor was isolated from a female donor with multiple sclerosis, enrolled in a pregnancy study. The starting material was CD8+ T cells from peripheral blood mononuclear cells, obtained in the second trimester of pregnancy. The CDR3 DNA reads TGTGCCAGCAGCTTAGAGGTTGGGACAGGGAAATACGAGCAGTACTTC. It codes for CASSLEVGTGKYEQYF.